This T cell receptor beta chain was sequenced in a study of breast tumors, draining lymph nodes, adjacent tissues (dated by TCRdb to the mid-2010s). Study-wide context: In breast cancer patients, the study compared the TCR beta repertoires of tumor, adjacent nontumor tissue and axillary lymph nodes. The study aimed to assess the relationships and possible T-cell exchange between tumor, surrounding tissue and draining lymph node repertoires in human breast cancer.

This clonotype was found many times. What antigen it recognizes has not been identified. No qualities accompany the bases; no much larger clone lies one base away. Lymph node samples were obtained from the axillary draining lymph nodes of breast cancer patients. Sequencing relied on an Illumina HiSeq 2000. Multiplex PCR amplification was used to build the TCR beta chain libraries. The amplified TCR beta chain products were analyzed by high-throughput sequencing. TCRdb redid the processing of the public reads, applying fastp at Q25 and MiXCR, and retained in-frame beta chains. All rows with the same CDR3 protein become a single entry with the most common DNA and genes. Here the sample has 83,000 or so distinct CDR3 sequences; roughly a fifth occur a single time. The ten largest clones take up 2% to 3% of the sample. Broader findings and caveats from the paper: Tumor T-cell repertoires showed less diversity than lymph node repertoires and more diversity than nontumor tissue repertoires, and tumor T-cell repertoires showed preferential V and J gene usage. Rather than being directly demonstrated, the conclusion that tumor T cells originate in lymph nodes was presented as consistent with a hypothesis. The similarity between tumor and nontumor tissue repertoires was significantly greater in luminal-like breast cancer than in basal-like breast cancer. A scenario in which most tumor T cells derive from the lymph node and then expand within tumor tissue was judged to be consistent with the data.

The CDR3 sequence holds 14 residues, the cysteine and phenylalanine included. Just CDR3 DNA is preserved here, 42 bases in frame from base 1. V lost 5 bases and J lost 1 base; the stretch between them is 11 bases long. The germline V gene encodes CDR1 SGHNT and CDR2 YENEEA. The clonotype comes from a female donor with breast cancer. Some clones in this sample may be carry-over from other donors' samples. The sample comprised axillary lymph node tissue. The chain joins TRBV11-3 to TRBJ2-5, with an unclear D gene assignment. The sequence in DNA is TGTGCCAGCAGCCCCCTCCGCACCCAAGAGACCCAGTACTTC. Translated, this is CASSPLRTQETQYF.